Following are 24 T cell receptor beta chains from one sample sequenced in a study of post-analysis software for immune sequencing data. Findings and limits, study-wide: In patients, TRBV5-6, TRBV5-1 and TRBV20-1 belonged to five or six TRBV segments found more frequently than in controls.

The antigens of these receptors remain unknown. Sequencing libraries made from TCR beta cDNA carried unique molecular identifiers. TCRdb itself ran the PCR reads through MiXCR, one entry per CDR3 protein. This repertoire shows around 700,000 distinct CDR3 sequences, 55% to 70% found once; its top ten account for about 10%. The sample taken for sequencing was blood. The receptors were gathered from a girl aged 2 to 9 with multiple sclerosis.

On this clonotype itself: The junction departs from germline at one end; a sequencing error may be responsible. The chain carries TRBV29-1 and TRBJ1-2; weak D call: TRBD1 (6 bases). The germline V gene encodes CDR1 SQVTM and CDR2 ANQGSEA. The CDR3 covers 13 residues. CDR3 DNA sequence: TGCAGCGTTGAAATGATTGGGGGCTATGGTTACACCTTC. Translating gives CSVEMIGGYGYTF.

The CDR3 here is CAIKREANTEAFF. CDR3 nucleotide sequence: TGTGCCATCAAGCGGGAAGCGAACACTGAAGCTTTCTTT. The gene calls are TRBV10-3 and TRBJ1-1; no clear D gene. The V end was cut by 7 bases, the J end by 1 base, with 10 bases between. CDR3 length: 13 residues. CDR1 is ENHRY and CDR2 is SYGVKD in the germline V gene.

This clonotype appeared a few times. This rearrangement joins TRBV6-5 to TRBJ2-4, with a possible D match to TRBD2 (6 bases). The CDR3 is 16 amino acids. Germline V gene sequence: CDR1 MNHEY, CDR2 SVGAGI. V lost 8 bases to trimming and J lost 3 bases, with 20 bases between them. The CDR3 is CASSPTGGVGKNIQYF. Written as DNA, the CDR3 is TGTGCCAGCTCTCCGACCGGAGGGGTAGGCAAAAACATTCAGTACTTC.

A few counts support this clonotype. This rearrangement joins TRBV27 to TRBJ2-7; tentatively, D is TRBD1 (6 bases). Trimming stripped 5 bases from V and 2 bases from J, with 13 bases between. CDR1 is MNHEY and CDR2 is SMNVEV in the germline V gene (reference sequence). The CDR3 sequence is 14 residues long. The CDR3 nucleotides are TGTGCCAGCAGTCGACAGGTCGCAACCTACGAGCAGTACTTC. This translates into CASSRQVATYEQYF.

The gene calls are TRBV4-1 and TRBJ2-1, with D perhaps assigned TRBD1 or TRBD2 (5 bases each). The length of the CDR3 is 17 residues. In germline, CDR1 is MGHRA, CDR2 YSYEKL. V lost 0 bases, J lost 5 bases, and 17 bases lay in between. CDR3 residues: CASSQEALTGTDNEQFF. CDR3 DNA: TGCGCCAGCAGCCAAGAAGCGTTAACCGGGACGGACAATGAGCAGTTCTTC.

This sequence joins TRBV10-3 and TRBJ1-6; no clear D. V was pared by 0 bases and J by 3 bases, with 9 bases between. Germline CDR1 ENHRY, CDR2 SYGVKD. This CDR3 has 16 residues. The CDR3 bases are TGTGCCATCAGTGAGTCGAACACCGACTATAATTCACCCCTCCACTTT. Translation: CAISESNTDYNSPLHF.

The chain links TRBV6-5 to TRBJ2-3; D perhaps matches TRBD2 (5 bases). V was shortened by 11 bases and J by 4 bases, with 22 bases between the two germline ends. Per germline, CDR1 MNHEY and CDR2 SVGAGI. The CDR3 spans 15 residues. The CDR3: CAASPGGLRADTQYF. The CDR3 nucleotides are TGTGCCGCCTCCCCCGGAGGCCTTCGCGCAGATACGCAGTATTTT.

This clonotype was observed a single time. This chain links TRBV4-2 with TRBJ2-7; a possible D gene is TRBD2 (6 bases). The CDR3 length is 16 residues. In germline, CDR1 is LGHNA, CDR2 YNFKEQ. Trimming removed 0 bases from V and 4 bases from J, with 16 bases in between. The CDR3 nucleotides read TGTGCCAGCAGCCAAGAGCCTGGGACTGCGGCTTACGAGCAGTACTTC. As protein: CASSQEPGTAAYEQYF.

The V gene is TRBV27, the J gene TRBJ2-1, with D perhaps TRBD1 or TRBD2 (5 bases each). In germline, CDR1 is MNHEY, CDR2 SMNVEV (reference sequence). V was clipped by 2 bases and J by 6 bases, with 14 bases between them. The CDR3 covers 15 residues. CDR3 in amino acids: CASSLRGPERNEQFF. The CDR3 nucleotides read TGTGCCAGCAGTTTAAGGGGACCCGAGCGCAATGAGCAGTTCTTC.

V and J are TRBV7-2 and TRBJ2-4; a possible D gene is TRBD1 (6 bases). CDR3 length: 13 amino acids. V was pared by 5 bases and J by 8 bases, with 13 bases between. The germline V gene encodes CDR1 SGHTA and CDR2 FQGNSA. CDR3 residues: CASSQQGQDIQYF. CDR3 sequence (DNA): TGTGCCAGCAGCCAACAGGGCCAGGACATTCAGTACTTC.

This rearrangement joins TRBV20-1 to TRBJ2-4; a possible D gene is TRBD1 (6 bases). V gave up 4 bases and J gave up 3 bases, with 22 bases separating them. CDR3 length: 17 amino acids. The germline V gene has CDR1 DFQATT and CDR2 SNEGSKA (reference sequence). CDR3 nucleotide sequence: TGCAGTGCTACCCCTAAGTTCGTCAGGGGCGACAAAAACATTCAGTACTTC. This sequence encodes CSATPKFVRGDKNIQYF.

V is TRBV2 and J is TRBJ1-4; 10 bases match TRBD1. The germline V gene has CDR1 SNHLY and CDR2 FYNNEI. The CDR3 sequence is 15 residues long. Germline trimming cut 3 bases from V and 8 bases from J; bases unmatched to any gene: 6. CDR3 nucleotide sequence: TGTGCCAGCAGTGACCACCGGGACAGGGGCGAAAAACTGTTTTTT. Residues: CASSDHRDRGEKLFF. Full variable domain (missing parts from reference TRBV2 and TRBJ1-4): EPEVTQTPSHQVTQMGQEVILRCVPISNHLYFYWYRQILGQKVEFLVSFYNNEISEKSEIFDDQFSVERPDGSNFTLKIRSTKLEDSAMYFCASSDHRDRGEKLFFGSGTQLSVL.

The rearrangement joins TRBV3-1 to TRBJ2-3; maybe TRBD2 (5 bases). Trimming stripped 3 bases from V and 5 bases from J, with 9 bases between. The CDR3 covers 13 residues. Looked up from germline, CDR1 is LGHDT and CDR2 is YNNKEL (reference sequence). CDR3 sequence: CASSQDFLDTQYF. DNA for the CDR3: TGTGCCAGCAGCCAGGACTTTTTAGATACGCAGTATTTT.

V is TRBV5-1 and J is TRBJ2-3; 9 nucleotides align to TRBD2. After removal of 2 bases from V and 5 bases from J, the junction contained 3 bases not matched to a gene. From germline, CDR1 is SGHRS and CDR2 YFSETQ. The CDR3 spans 14 residues. The CDR3 region is CASSFGLAIDTQYF. The CDR3 bases are TGCGCCAGCAGCTTCGGACTAGCGATAGATACGCAGTATTTT.

There are a few counts of this clonotype. The V call is TRBV5-1, the J call TRBJ2-3; D not certain. Trimming left V 0 bases short and J 4 bases short, with 12 bases between. CDR1 and CDR2 (germline): SGHRS, YFSETQ. This CDR3 has 15 amino acids. The CDR3 bases are TGCGCCAGCAGCTTGGATCTTGGGTCAGCAGATACGCAGTATTTT. Amino acid sequence: CASSLDLGSADTQYF.

This clonotype was detected a few times. The chain is built from TRBV28 and TRBJ2-5; TRBD1 matches at 7 bases. The V and J ends lost 3 bases and 7 bases, in that order; junction bases with no gene match: 5. CDR1 and CDR2 from the germline V gene are MDHEN and SYDVKM. The CDR3 loop spans 13 amino acids. CDR3 amino acids: CASSLHRGWTQYF. Here the CDR3 DNA reads TGTGCCAGCAGTTTGCACAGGGGATGGACCCAGTACTTC.

The rearrangement uses TRBV6-2 or TRBV6-3 and TRBJ2-3; TRBD2 agrees at 7 bases. The J segment lost 0 bases and the V segment lost 6 bases, leaving 6 bases of the junction unmatched. This CDR3 has 15 residues. Germline-derived CDR1 and CDR2 are MNHEY and SVGEGT. The CDR3 DNA reads as TGTGCCAGCAGCCCCTGGCGGGAGAGCACAGATACGCAGTATTTT. Its translation is CASSPWRESTDTQYF.

The chain recombines TRBV7-2 with TRBJ1-4; D gene uncertain. The CDR3 extends over 15 amino acids. Germline assignment: CDR1 SGHTA and CDR2 FQGNSA. V was pared by 3 bases and J by 5 bases, with 13 bases between. CDR3 loop: CASSLGIVTNEKLFF. The DNA for the CDR3 is TGTGCCAGCAGCTTGGGTATAGTGACAAATGAAAAACTGTTTTTT.

V gene TRBV12-3 or TRBV12-4 combines with J gene TRBJ2-3; either TRBD1 or TRBD2 may fit D (5 bases each). The CDR3 contains 13 residues. Deletions cut 7 bases from V and 8 bases from J, with 16 bases between. The CDR3 nucleotides read TGTGCCAGCACCTTGGGGACGGCGAGTACGCAGTATTTT. As protein: CASTLGTASTQYF.

This sequence joins TRBV5-5 and TRBJ1-2; 7 bases align to TRBD1. Germline V lookup: CDR1 SGHKS, CDR2 YYEKEE (reference sequence). V was clipped by 0 bases and J by 4 bases; unmatched bases: 6. The CDR3 contains 15 residues. The chain's CDR3 is CASSLAKTGLYGYTF. In DNA, the CDR3 is TGTGCCAGCAGCTTGGCCAAGACAGGGCTCTATGGCTACACCTTC. The full variable domain, its missing parts supplied by reference TRBV5-5 and TRBJ1-2, is DAGVTQSPTHLIKTRGQQVTLRCSPISGHKSVSWYQQVLGQGPQFIFQYYEKEERGRGNFPDRFSARQFPNYSSELNVNALLLGDSALYLCASSLAKTGLYGYTFGSGTRLTVV.

This clonotype has just a few counts. Sequence at one end of the junction differs from germline and may be a read error. The chain is built from TRBV29-1 and TRBJ1-2; 7 nucleotides match TRBD1. The CDR3 loop spans 13 amino acids. The V gene's germline CDR1 is SQVTM and CDR2 ANQGSEA. The CDR3 protein is CSVASGQSYGYTF. In DNA form, the CDR3 reads TGTAGCGTAGCCTCGGGACAGAGTTATGGCTACACCTTC. Full variable domain (remainder filled in from reference TRBV29-1 and TRBJ1-2): SAVISQKPSRDICQRGTSLTIQCQVDSQVTMMFWYRQQPGQSLTLIATANQGSEATYESGFVIDKFPISRPNLTFSTLTVSNMSPEDSSIYLCSVASGQSYGYTFGSGTRLTVV.

This clonotype was observed a single time. The rearrangement links TRBV29-1 to TRBJ2-1; 8 bases are a match to TRBD2. The junction had 17 bases not matched to a gene; V was cut back by 7 bases and J by 9 bases. The CDR3 runs 15 residues. CDR1 SQVTM and CDR2 ANQGSEA come from the germline V gene. The CDR3 DNA sequence: TGCAGCGCAAAAGAAGGACTAGCTACGGTGGGTGAGCAGTTCTTC. The encoded protein is CSAKEGLATVGEQFF.

The chain links TRBV5-5 to TRBJ1-2; D possibly corresponds to TRBD1 (5 bases). CDR1 is SGHKS and CDR2 is YYEKEE in the germline V gene (reference sequence). Deletions cut 3 bases from V and 4 bases from J, with 10 bases between. The CDR3 extends over 13 amino acids. CDR3 loop: CASSSGTRYGYTF. CDR3 coding DNA: TGTGCCAGCAGCTCCGGGACCCGCTATGGCTACACCTTC. The whole variable domain, filled in from reference TRBV5-5 and TRBJ1-2, reads DAGVTQSPTHLIKTRGQQVTLRCSPISGHKSVSWYQQVLGQGPQFIFQYYEKEERGRGNFPDRFSARQFPNYSSELNVNALLLGDSALYLCASSSGTRYGYTFGSGTRLTVV.

The chain recombines TRBV20-1 with TRBJ2-7; D may be TRBD1 or TRBD2 (5 bases each). The J call may not be correct, given that the DNA end is closer to TRBJ2-5. Germline assignment: CDR1 DFQATT and CDR2 SNEGSKA (reference sequence). The CDR3 totals 14 residues. Here the CDR3 reads CSAGRGVGQETQYF. In DNA, the CDR3 is TGCAGTGCTGGGAGAGGGGTGGGGCAAGAGACCCAGTACTTC.